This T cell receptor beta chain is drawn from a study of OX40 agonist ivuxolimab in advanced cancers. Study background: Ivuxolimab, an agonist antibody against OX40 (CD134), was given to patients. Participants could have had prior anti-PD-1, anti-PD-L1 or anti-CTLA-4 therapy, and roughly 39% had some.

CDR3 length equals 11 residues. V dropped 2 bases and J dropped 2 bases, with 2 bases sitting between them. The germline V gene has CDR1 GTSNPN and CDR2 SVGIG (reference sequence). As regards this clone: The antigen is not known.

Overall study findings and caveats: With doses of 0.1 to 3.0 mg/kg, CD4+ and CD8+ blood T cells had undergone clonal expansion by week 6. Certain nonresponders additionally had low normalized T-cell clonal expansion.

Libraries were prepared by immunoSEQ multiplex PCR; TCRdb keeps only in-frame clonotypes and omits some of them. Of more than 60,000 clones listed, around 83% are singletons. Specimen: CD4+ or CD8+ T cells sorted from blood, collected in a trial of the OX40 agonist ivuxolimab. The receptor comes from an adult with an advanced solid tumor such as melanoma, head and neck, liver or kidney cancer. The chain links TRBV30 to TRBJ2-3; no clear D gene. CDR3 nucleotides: TGTGCCTGGAGTACCACAGATACGCAGTATTTT. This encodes CAWSTTDTQYF.